This entry describes one TCR beta chain. Some clones are missing from TCRdb's copy, which holds only in-frame ones; the method was immunoSEQ multiplex PCR. The sample holds about 49,000 clones, roughly 80% seen once. The data are from a study of T cell responses to AZD1222 COVID-19 vaccine. The germline V gene has CDR1 MDHEN and CDR2 SYDVKM. The CDR3 is 16 residues long. V was pared by 6 bases and J by 4 bases, with 18 bases between. V and J are TRBV28 and TRBJ1-4; perhaps TRBD1 as D (5 bases). This TCR was recovered from an adult in good health. This specimen was peripheral blood, taken on day 0 of AZD1222 vaccination. The CDR3 here is CASSRFSGGSNEKLFF. For the CDR3, the DNA is TGTGCCAGCAGCCGATTCTCGGGGGGGAGTAATGAAAAACTGTTTTTT.